These 28 T cell receptor beta chains originate from one sample sequenced in a study of circulating CD8 cells and anti-PD-1 response in melanoma (dated by TCRdb to about 2020). Using a BD FACSAria II cell sorter, four subsets defined by PD-1 and/or TIGIT were sorted out of live CD3+CD8+TCRalphabeta+ cells. The listed sequencing device is NextSeq 500. Starting from roughly 15 ng of total RNA, TCR libraries were made with the QIAseq Immune Repertoire RNA Library Kit, Human TCR Panel. TCRdb took the public reads, trimmed them with fastp at Q25, ran MiXCR for clone calling and kept in-frame beta chains. Every distinct CDR3 protein forms one entry, paired with its most common genes and DNA. Within this sample are roughly 460 distinct CDR3 sequences, with 5.5% to 7.5% of them counted one time only. The ten biggest clones cover 18% of the sample. The sequences come from CD8+ T cells from PBMCs, collected at baseline or after one month of anti-PD-1 therapy (not recorded which). These receptors were taken from a human donor with melanoma.

This clonotype is large by share. For the CDR3, the DNA is TGTGCCAGTAGTATGCCCCAAGGGTATGGCTACACCTTC. Protein sequence: CASSMPQGYGYTF. The rearrangement joins TRBV19 to TRBJ1-2; D is unclear. The CDR3 is 13 amino acids. Deletions cut 3 bases from V and 5 bases from J, with 10 bases between. Germline V gene data show CDR1 as LNHDA and CDR2 as SQIVND (reference sequence).

To note about this clonotype: This sequence may be a read error, since a much larger clone differs from it by one base. The CDR3 nucleotides are TGTGCCACCAGTGACCACGACAGGGCGGATACGCAGTATTTT. Residues: CATSDHDRADTQYF. The genes are TRBV24-1 and TRBJ2-3; 7 bases map to TRBD1. There are 14 residues in the CDR3. The J segment lost 6 bases and the V segment lost 4 bases, leaving 6 bases of the junction unmatched. Germline V gives CDR1 KGHDR, CDR2 SFDVKD.

This clonotype is classed as large. The chain has TRBV7-3 and TRBJ2-3; no reliable D call. V shed 4 bases and J shed 5 bases, with 7 bases lying between them. This CDR3 is 12 amino acids long. Looked up from germline, CDR1 is SGHTA and CDR2 is FQGTGA. The CDR3 sequence is CASSSVGDTQYF. The CDR3 DNA sequence: TGTGCCAGCAGCTCCGTAGGAGATACGCAGTATTTT. Complete variable domain (other parts from reference TRBV7-3 and TRBJ2-3): GAGVSQTPSNKVTEKGKYVELRCDPISGHTALYWYRQSLGQGPEFLIYFQGTGAADDSGLPNDRFFAVRPEGSVSTLKIQRTERGDSAVYLCASSSVGDTQYFGPGTRLTVL.

This clonotype is large in the sample. This sequence joins TRBV19 and TRBJ2-7; TRBD1 is a possible D gene (5 bases). V lost 3 bases to trimming and J lost 4 bases, with 10 bases between them. There are 13 residues in the CDR3. CDR1 and CDR2 (germline): LNHDA, SQIVND (reference sequence). CDR3 DNA sequence: TGTGCCAGTAGTATGACCCAGGGATACGAGCAGTACTTC. Its translation is CASSMTQGYEQYF.

By sample fraction, this clonotype is large. The genes are TRBV28 and TRBJ2-1; D is uncertain. CDR1 is MDHEN and CDR2 is SYDVKM in the germline V gene. V lost 2 bases to trimming and J lost 0 bases, with 11 bases between them. This CDR3 is built from 16 residues. The CDR3 nucleotides read TGTGCCAGCAGTTTAAATCGCCAAGACTCCTACAATGAGCAGTTCTTC. Translation gives CASSLNRQDSYNEQFF.

By its share, this clonotype is large (0.1 to 1%). The chain has TRBV27 and TRBJ1-2; 9 bases agree with TRBD1. The CDR3 has 16 amino acids. V trimming: 4 bases; J trimming: 4 bases; junction bases outside the gene matches: 10. Germline V lookup: CDR1 MNHEY, CDR2 SMNVEV (reference sequence). The CDR3 sequence is CASSWDRATPLYGYTF. The CDR3 nucleotides read TGTGCCAGCAGTTGGGACAGGGCGACCCCACTCTATGGCTACACCTTC.

By share of the sample, this clonotype is medium-sized. The CDR3 coding sequence is TGTGCCAGCAGTGAAAGGGGATTCACCGGGGAGCTGTTTTTT. Translating it yields CASSERGFTGELFF. The chain joins TRBV6-1 to TRBJ2-2; weak D call: TRBD1 (5 bases). Germline values: CDR1 MNHNS, CDR2 SASEGT. The CDR3 is made up of 14 amino acids. V was clipped by 2 bases and J by 4 bases, with 8 bases between them.

Note on this clonotype: One end of the junction fails to match germline, which may point to a read error. This rearrangement joins TRBV28 to TRBJ2-5; D is perhaps TRBD2 (6 bases). CDR3 length: 14 amino acids. The germline gives CDR1 MDHEN, CDR2 SYDVKM. CDR3 coding DNA: TGTGCTAGCAGTTCTCCCGGGACTCGTGAGGCCCAGTACTTC. Translated, it gives CASSSPGTREAQYF.

The sample holds a few counts of this clonotype. Lacking the conserved final phenylalanine or tryptophan, this CDR3 likely reflects a read error. The V gene is TRBV5-5, the J gene TRBJ2-6, with no clear D. This CDR3 has 15 amino acids. Germline V gene lookup returns CDR1 SGHKS and CDR2 YYEKEE (reference sequence). Trimming pared 4 bases from V and 2 bases from J, leaving 10 bases between. The chain's CDR3 is CASSPRPPGANVLTS. DNA for the CDR3: TGTGCCAGCAGCCCGAGACCCCCTGGGGCCAACGTCCTGACTTCC.

By share, this clonotype counts as medium-sized. The chain has TRBV27 and TRBJ2-1; TRBD1 agrees at 7 bases. V trimming: 2 bases; J trimming: 9 bases; junction bases outside the gene matches: 4. This CDR3 comprises 13 residues. Germline CDR1 is MNHEY and CDR2 is SMNVEV (reference sequence). DNA of the CDR3: TGTGCCAGCAGTTTAGGGTCAGGGGGTGAGCAGTTCTTC. It encodes CASSLGSGGEQFF.

By sample fraction, this clonotype is large. This chain joins TRBV12-3 or TRBV12-4 and TRBJ2-5, with 11 nucleotides matching TRBD1. V lost 5 bases, J lost 4 bases, and 6 bases stayed unmatched. The CDR3 spans 15 residues. The CDR3 protein is CASSVDRGRGETQYF. The CDR3 DNA is TGTGCCAGCAGTGTGGACAGGGGGCGGGGAGAGACCCAGTACTTC.

This clonotype rates as large. This likely comes from a read error, as the CDR3 has no conserved phenylalanine or tryptophan at its end. The gene calls are TRBV6-1 and TRBJ2-2; TRBD1 might be the D (5 bases). The germline V gene has CDR1 MNHNS and CDR2 SASEGT. V gave up 2 bases and J gave up 4 bases, with 8 bases separating them. The CDR3 consists of 14 residues. The DNA for the CDR3 is TGTGCCAGCAGTGAAAGGGGATTCACCGGGGAGCTGTTTTCT. This encodes CASSERGFTGELFS.

By share, this clonotype ranks as medium-sized (0.01 to 0.1%). The CDR3 nucleotides read TGCAGCGTTGAAGATGAGGCCAGGGGTCATGAGCAGTACTTC. Translating gives CSVEDEARGHEQYF. The chain joins TRBV29-1 to TRBJ2-7; possible D gene TRBD1, 6 bases. Trimming shortened V by 0 bases and J by 7 bases, and 16 bases separated the two germline ends. The CDR3 has 14 amino acids. Germline CDR1 SQVTM, CDR2 ANQGSEA.

By sample fraction, this clonotype is large. The chain recombines TRBV7-6 with TRBJ2-7; the match to TRBD1 covers 10 bases. This CDR3 is 12 amino acids long. V lost 10 bases to trimming and J lost 4 bases; unmatched junction nucleotides: 4. CDR1 is SGHVS, CDR2 FNYEAQ, per germline. CDR3 nucleotides: TGTGCCAAACGACAGGGGGCTTACGAGCAGTACTTC. It specifies CAKRQGAYEQYF.

By share of the sample, this clonotype is large. This rearrangement joins TRBV27 to TRBJ1-1, with TRBD1 matching 7 bases. V lost 3 bases, J lost 6 bases, and 7 bases stayed unmatched. CDR1 MNHEY and CDR2 SMNVEV come from the germline V gene (reference sequence). The CDR3 runs 14 residues. CDR3 protein: CASSFEGARAEAFF. The CDR3 DNA reads as TGTGCCAGCAGTTTTGAGGGGGCGCGGGCTGAAGCTTTCTTT.

This clonotype is deemed large (0.1 to 1%). The rearrangement joins TRBV24-1 to TRBJ2-1; D possibly corresponds to TRBD2 (6 bases). Trimming removed 9 bases from V and 0 bases from J, with 14 bases in between. CDR3 length: 15 residues. Per germline, CDR1 KGHDR and CDR2 SFDVKD. The CDR3 sequence is CATQPRGSSYNEQFF. In DNA, the CDR3 is TGTGCCACCCAACCGCGGGGAAGCTCCTACAATGAGCAGTTCTTC.

This clonotype is labeled as medium-sized. The J gene is TRBJ2-1, the V gene TRBV12-5; the D gene is possibly TRBD2 (5 bases). V was shortened by 3 bases and J by 4 bases, with 7 bases between the two germline ends. The CDR3 loop spans 13 amino acids. Germline CDR1 is LGHNT and CDR2 is FRNRAP. The CDR3 DNA sequence: TGTGCTAGTGGTTTAGGGAGTTACAATGAGCAGTTCTTC. It yields the protein CASGLGSYNEQFF.

The chain couples TRBV2 to TRBJ2-5; D possibly corresponds to TRBD1 (5 bases). The V and J ends lost 8 bases and 5 bases respectively, with 18 bases between them. The CDR3 has 14 residues. From germline, CDR1 is SNHLY and CDR2 FYNNEI. DNA of the CDR3: TGTGCCAGCGCACCAGGGAACCGTGGGGAGACCCAGTACTTC. It is translated as CASAPGNRGETQYF.

This clonotype is classed as large (0.1 to 1%). The J gene is TRBJ2-3, the V gene TRBV12-3 or TRBV12-4; D is unclear. The CDR3 has 16 residues. Trimming left V 5 bases short and J 4 bases short, with 19 bases between. The CDR3 DNA is TGTGCCAGCAGTACTTGGACGGAGTCCCTTCCAGATACGCAGTATTTT. It specifies CASSTWTESLPDTQYF.

By share, this clonotype ranks as large. CDR3 bases: TGCAGTGGGGTCTCCGCCGGGGAGCTGTTTTTT. It translates to CSGVSAGELFF. The V call is TRBV20-1, the J call TRBJ2-2; D remains unclear. The CDR3 extends over 11 amino acids. V was cut by 7 bases and J by 6 bases, with 9 bases left in between. Germline CDR1 reads DFQATT; CDR2 reads SNEGSKA (reference sequence).

By sample fraction, this clonotype is large. The chain carries TRBV2 and TRBJ1-6; no definite D call. The CDR3 has 13 amino acids. Trimming pared 2 bases from V and 8 bases from J, leaving 7 bases between. Germline V gene data show CDR1 as SNHLY and CDR2 as FYNNEI. This chain's CDR3 is CASSEWLDSPLHF. Here the CDR3 DNA reads TGTGCCAGCAGTGAATGGTTGGATTCACCCCTCCACTTT.

By sample fraction, this clonotype is large. The J gene is TRBJ2-3, the V gene TRBV7-8, with D possibly TRBD1 on 5 matching bases. In germline, CDR1 is SGHVS, CDR2 FQNEAQ. CDR3 length: 16 residues. V shed 6 bases and J shed 0 bases, with 16 bases lying between them. CDR3 loop: CASSHRAGSSTDTQYF. CDR3 sequence (DNA): TGTGCCAGCAGTCATAGGGCAGGGTCTAGCACAGATACGCAGTATTTT. The full variable domain, rest sourced from reference TRBV7-8 and TRBJ2-3, is GAGVSQSPRYKVAKRGQDVALRCDPISGHVSLFWYQQALGQGPEFLTYFQNEAQLDKSGLPSDRFFAERPEGSVSTLKIQRTQQEDSAVYLCASSHRAGSSTDTQYFGPGTRLTVL.

Judged by abundance, this clonotype is large. This chain connects TRBV12-3 or TRBV12-4 to TRBJ2-7; no definite D call. Trimming pared 5 bases from V and 3 bases from J, leaving 8 bases between. CDR3 length equals 12 residues. CDR3 region: CASSVGIYEQYF. CDR3 nucleotide sequence: TGTGCCAGCAGTGTGGGGATCTACGAGCAGTACTTC.

This clonotype was seen only a few times. This chain connects TRBV7-3 to TRBJ2-3; D possibly corresponds to TRBD2 (7 bases). Deletions cut 0 bases from V and 2 bases from J, with 18 bases between. Germline V gene data show CDR1 as SGHTA and CDR2 as FQGTGA. The CDR3 consists of 18 residues. This CDR3 is CASSLTSPRGANTDTQYF. The CDR3 DNA follows: TGTGCCAGCAGCTTAACATCGCCCCGGGGGGCCAACACAGATACGCAGTATTTT.

This clonotype is large (0.1 to 1%). The rearrangement uses TRBV19 and TRBJ2-5; TRBD1 agrees at 7 bases. V lost 4 bases and J lost 5; bases outside the gene matches: 10. Germline V lookup: CDR1 LNHDA, CDR2 SQIVND (reference sequence). The CDR3 is made up of 15 amino acids. CDR3 residues: CASSNRDSSLETQYF. In DNA form, the CDR3 reads TGTGCCAGTAGTAATCGGGACAGTAGCTTGGAGACCCAGTACTTC.

By proportion, this clonotype is large. The CDR3 sequence: CAWRRDSSYNSPLHF. Here the CDR3 DNA reads TGTGCCTGGAGGCGGGACAGCTCCTATAATTCACCCCTCCACTTT. The chain couples TRBV30 to TRBJ1-6; 7 bases are shared with TRBD1. CDR1 GTSNPN and CDR2 SVGIG come from the germline V gene (reference sequence). This CDR3 contains 15 residues. V shed 3 bases and J 0 bases; nucleotides not matched to a gene: 2.

In its sample, this clonotype ranks as large. J is TRBJ1-2 and V is TRBV19, with D perhaps matching TRBD1 (5 bases). V dropped 7 bases and J dropped 5 bases, with 17 bases sitting between them. The length of the CDR3 is 14 residues. Per germline, CDR1 LNHDA and CDR2 SQIVND (reference sequence). As DNA, the CDR3 is TGTGCCAGTACCCCCGGGGCATCGGTTTATGGCTACACCTTC. Protein: CASTPGASVYGYTF.

The table lists this clonotype with a count of one. This rearrangement joins TRBV28 to TRBJ1-5, with D possibly being TRBD1 (5 bases). The germline V and J ends were trimmed by 4 bases and 5 bases, with 15 bases remaining between them. The CDR3 is 15 residues long. Germline assignment: CDR1 MDHEN and CDR2 SYDVKM. CDR3: CASSSGQAKDQPQHF. For the CDR3, the DNA is TGTGCCAGCAGTTCGGGGCAGGCGAAAGATCAGCCCCAGCATTTT.